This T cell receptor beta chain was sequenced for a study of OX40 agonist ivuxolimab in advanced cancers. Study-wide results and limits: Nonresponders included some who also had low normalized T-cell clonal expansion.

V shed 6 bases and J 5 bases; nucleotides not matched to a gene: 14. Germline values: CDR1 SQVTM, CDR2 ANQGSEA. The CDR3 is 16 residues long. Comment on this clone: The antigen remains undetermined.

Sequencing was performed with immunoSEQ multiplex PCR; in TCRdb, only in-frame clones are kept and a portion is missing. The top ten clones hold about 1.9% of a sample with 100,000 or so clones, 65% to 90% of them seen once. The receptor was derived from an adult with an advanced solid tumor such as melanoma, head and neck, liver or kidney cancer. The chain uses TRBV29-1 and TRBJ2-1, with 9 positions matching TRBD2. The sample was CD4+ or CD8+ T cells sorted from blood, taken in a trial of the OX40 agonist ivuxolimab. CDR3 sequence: CSVGGAVAGANNEQFF. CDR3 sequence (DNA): TGCAGCGTGGGGGGGGCGGTAGCGGGAGCTAACAATGAGCAGTTCTTC.